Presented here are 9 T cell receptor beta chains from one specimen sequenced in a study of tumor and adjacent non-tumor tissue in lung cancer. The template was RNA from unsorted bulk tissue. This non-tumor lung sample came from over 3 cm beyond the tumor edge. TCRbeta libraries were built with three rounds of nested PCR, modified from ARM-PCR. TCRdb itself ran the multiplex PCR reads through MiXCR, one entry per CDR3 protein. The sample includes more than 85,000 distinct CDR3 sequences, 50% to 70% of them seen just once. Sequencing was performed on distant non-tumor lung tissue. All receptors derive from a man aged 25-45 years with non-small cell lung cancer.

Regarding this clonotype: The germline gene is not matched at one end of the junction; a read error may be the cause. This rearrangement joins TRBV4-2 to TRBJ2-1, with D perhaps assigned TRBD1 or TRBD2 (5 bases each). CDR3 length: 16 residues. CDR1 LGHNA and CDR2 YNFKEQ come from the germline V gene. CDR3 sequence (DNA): TGTGCCAGTAGCCGGTCTACTTCATGGGGGTACAATGAGCAGTTCTTC. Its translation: CASSRSTSWGYNEQFF.

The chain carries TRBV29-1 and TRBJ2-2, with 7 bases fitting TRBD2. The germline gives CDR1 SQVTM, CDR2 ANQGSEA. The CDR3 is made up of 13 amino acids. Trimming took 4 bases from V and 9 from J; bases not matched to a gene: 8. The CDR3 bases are TGCAGCGTTGGTGGACTAGATGCCTGGGAGCTGTTTTTT. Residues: CSVGGLDAWELFF.

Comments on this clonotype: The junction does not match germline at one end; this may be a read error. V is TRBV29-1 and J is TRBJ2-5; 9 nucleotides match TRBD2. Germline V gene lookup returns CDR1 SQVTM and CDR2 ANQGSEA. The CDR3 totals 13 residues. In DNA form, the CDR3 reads TGCAGCGTTGCTTTGTCGAAGCGGGAGGCCCAGTATTTC. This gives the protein CSVALSKREAQYF.

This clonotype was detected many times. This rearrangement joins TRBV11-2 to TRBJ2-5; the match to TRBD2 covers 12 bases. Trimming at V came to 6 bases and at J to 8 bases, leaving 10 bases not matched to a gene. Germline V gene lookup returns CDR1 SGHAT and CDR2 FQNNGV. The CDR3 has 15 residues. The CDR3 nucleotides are TGTGCCAGCAGTTCCCGGACTAGCGGGGAAGTCACCCAGTACTTC. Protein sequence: CASSSRTSGEVTQYF.

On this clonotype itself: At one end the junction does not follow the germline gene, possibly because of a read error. The CDR3, as DNA: TGCAGCACTTCGAACAGTCTGGTGTATGGCTACGCCTTC. This translates into CSTSNSLVYGYAF. This chain joins TRBV29-1 and TRBJ1-2; D remains ambiguous. Germline CDR1 is SQVTM and CDR2 is ANQGSEA. The CDR3 has 13 amino acids.

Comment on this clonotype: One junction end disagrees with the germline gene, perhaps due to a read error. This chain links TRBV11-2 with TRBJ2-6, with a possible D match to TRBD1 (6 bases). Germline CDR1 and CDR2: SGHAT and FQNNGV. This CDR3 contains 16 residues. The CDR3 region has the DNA TGTGCTAGCAGCTTAGGTTGGGGGACAGGGGCCAACGTCCTGACTTTC. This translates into CASSLGWGTGANVLTF. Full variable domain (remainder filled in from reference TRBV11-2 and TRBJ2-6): EAGVAQSPRYKIIEKRQSVAFWCNPISGHATLYWYQQILGQGPKLLIQFQNNGVVDDSQLPKDRFSAERLKGVDSTLKIQPAKLEDSAVYLCASSLGWGTGANVLTFGAGSRLTVL.

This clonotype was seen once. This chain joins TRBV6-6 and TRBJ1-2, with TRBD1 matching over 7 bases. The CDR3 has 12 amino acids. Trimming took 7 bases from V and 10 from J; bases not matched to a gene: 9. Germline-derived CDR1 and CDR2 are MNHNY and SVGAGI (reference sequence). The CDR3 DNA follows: TGTGCCAGCACCCGGACAGGCCATGACTACACCTTC. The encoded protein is CASTRTGHDYTF.

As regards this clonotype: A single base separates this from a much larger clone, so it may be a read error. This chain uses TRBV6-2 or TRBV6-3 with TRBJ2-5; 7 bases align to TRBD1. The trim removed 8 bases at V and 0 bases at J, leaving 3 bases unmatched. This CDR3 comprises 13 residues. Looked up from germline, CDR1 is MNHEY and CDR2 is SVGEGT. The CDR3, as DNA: TGTGCCAGCGGACAGGACAACCAAGAGACCCAGTACTTC. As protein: CASGQDNQETQYF.

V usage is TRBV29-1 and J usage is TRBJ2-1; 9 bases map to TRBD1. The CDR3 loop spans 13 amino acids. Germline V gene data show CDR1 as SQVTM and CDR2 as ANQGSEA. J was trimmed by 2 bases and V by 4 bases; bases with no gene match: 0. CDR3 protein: CSVGQGAYNEQFF. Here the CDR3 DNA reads TGCAGCGTTGGACAGGGGGCCTACAATGAGCAGTTCTTC.